A selection of T cell receptor beta chains follows, all from one sample in a study of human T cells and chemical hapten exposure. TCRdb re-analysed the RACE reads in MiXCR, keeping a single row per CDR3 protein. The table lists more than 65,000 distinct CDR3 sequences, around 30% of them singletons. The material was whole blood, obtained in connection with sensitization to the hapten diphenylcyclopropenone (DPC). The receptors come from a man aged 35 to 55 with alopecia areata. Some clones in this sample may be carry-over from other donors' samples. CDR3s include the opening cysteine and the closing phenylalanine or tryptophan. The order of the fields is D gene, V gene, clone size, J gene, CDR3 protein, CDR3 DNA. The D gene is left open where the match is weak. Clone size is shown for a subset of rows, as once, few, many or a class of expanded clone.

D gene: NA; V gene: TRBV6-2/TRBV6-3; clone size: NA; J gene: TRBJ2-2; CDR3 protein: CASTYRRGMAGELFF; CDR3 DNA: TGTGCCAGCACCTACCGTCGGGGAATGGCCGGGGAGCTGTTTTTT
D gene: NA; V gene: TRBV11-2; clone size: NA; J gene: TRBJ2-7; CDR3 protein: CASSLGSPPSYEQYF; CDR3 DNA: TGTGCCAGCAGCTTGGGCTCCCCCCCCTCCTACGAGCAGTACTTC
D gene: TRBD1; V gene: TRBV4-2; clone size: few; J gene: TRBJ2-1; CDR3 protein: CASSQSSGTGANEQFF; CDR3 DNA: TGTGCCAGCAGCCAAAGCTCCGGGACAGGGGCAAATGAGCAGTTCTTC
D gene: NA; V gene: TRBV7-9; clone size: many; J gene: TRBJ2-1; CDR3 protein: CASSFPEAARSYNEQFF; CDR3 DNA: TGTGCCAGCAGCTTCCCAGAGGCAGCCCGCTCCTACAATGAGCAGTTCTTC
D gene: NA; V gene: TRBV27; clone size: NA; J gene: TRBJ2-1; CDR3 protein: CASKPGFSYNEQFF; CDR3 DNA: TGTGCCAGCAAACCCGGTTTCTCCTACAATGAGCAGTTCTTC
D gene: NA; V gene: TRBV7-9; clone size: NA; J gene: TRBJ1-1; CDR3 protein: CASSLGLPRGTEAFF; CDR3 DNA: TGTGCCAGCAGCCTGGGACTTCCCCGAGGGACTGAAGCTTTCTTT
D gene: TRBD2; V gene: TRBV20-1; clone size: NA; J gene: TRBJ2-3; CDR3 protein: CSAAPLAGVSDTQYF; CDR3 DNA: TGCAGTGCTGCCCCTCTAGCGGGAGTATCAGATACGCAGTATTTT
D gene: NA; V gene: TRBV4-1; clone size: once; J gene: TRBJ2-7; CDR3 protein: CASSQPETGYEQYF; CDR3 DNA: TGCGCCAGCAGCCAGCCCGAGACAGGCTACGAGCAGTACTTC
D gene: NA; V gene: TRBV20-1; clone size: few; J gene: TRBJ2-4; CDR3 protein: CSAIPGRVAKNIQYF; CDR3 DNA: TGCAGTGCTATCCCGGGGCGGGTAGCCAAAAACATTCAGTACTTC
D gene: NA; V gene: TRBV30; clone size: NA; J gene: TRBJ2-1; CDR3 protein: CAWTRGSSYNEQFF; CDR3 DNA: TGTGCCTGGACGAGGGGGAGCTCCTACAATGAGCAGTTCTTC
D gene: NA; V gene: TRBV21-1; clone size: NA; J gene: TRBJ2-7; CDR3 protein: CASSKNRGVTF; CDR3 DNA: TGTGCCAGCAGCAAAAACCGGGGTGTTACATTC
D gene: NA; V gene: TRBV11-1; clone size: few; J gene: TRBJ2-1; CDR3 protein: CASSLWTSGDGNEQFF; CDR3 DNA: TGTGCCAGCAGCTTATGGACATCGGGAGACGGGAATGAGCAGTTCTTC
D gene: NA; V gene: TRBV2; clone size: once; J gene: TRBJ2-1; CDR3 protein: CASRRDIPYNEQFF; CDR3 DNA: TGTGCCAGCAGGAGGGACATTCCCTACAATGAGCAGTTCTTC
D gene: NA; V gene: TRBV2; clone size: NA; J gene: TRBJ2-7; CDR3 protein: CASTGGPNEQYF; CDR3 DNA: TGTGCCAGCACCGGCGGCCCGAACGAGCAGTACTTC
D gene: NA; V gene: TRBV21-1; clone size: few; J gene: TRBJ2-3; CDR3 protein: CASSNRCRRPGPSTDTQYF; CDR3 DNA: TGTGCCAGCAGCAATCGATGTCGAAGGCCGGGCCCTAGCACAGATACGCAGTATTTT
D gene: TRBD1; V gene: TRBV5-1; clone size: NA; J gene: TRBJ1-1; CDR3 protein: CASSPYQGDAEAFF; CDR3 DNA: TGCGCCAGCAGCCCCTATCAGGGGGACGCTGAAGCTTTCTTT
D gene: NA; V gene: TRBV20-1; clone size: few; J gene: TRBJ2-1; CDR3 protein: CSPAPGEQFF; CDR3 DNA: TGCAGTCCCGCTCCCGGTGAGCAGTTCTTC
D gene: NA; V gene: TRBV7-2; clone size: NA; J gene: TRBJ1-1; CDR3 protein: CASSLSGWGTEAFF; CDR3 DNA: TGTGCCAGCAGCTTATCCGGATGGGGGACTGAAGCTTTCTTT
D gene: NA; V gene: TRBV6-5; clone size: few; J gene: TRBJ1-6; CDR3 protein: CASSYASGAGSPLHF; CDR3 DNA: TGTGCCAGCAGTTACGCCTCAGGGGCTGGGTCACCCCTCCACTTT
D gene: NA; V gene: TRBV20-1; clone size: NA; J gene: TRBJ2-5; CDR3 protein: CSATYAGPKMGTQYF; CDR3 DNA: TGCAGTGCTACCTACGCGGGACCAAAAATGGGGACCCAGTACTTC
D gene: NA; V gene: TRBV4-3; clone size: NA; J gene: TRBJ2-1; CDR3 protein: CASSQDLEGVPYNEQFF; CDR3 DNA: TGCGCCAGCAGCCAAGATCTCGAAGGGGTCCCCTACAATGAGCAGTTCTTC
D gene: TRBD2; V gene: TRBV6-2/TRBV6-3; clone size: NA; J gene: TRBJ2-7; CDR3 protein: CASSYSGTSVIHEQYF; CDR3 DNA: TGTGCTTCCAGTTACTCTGGGACTAGTGTCATCCACGAGCAGTACTTC
D gene: NA; V gene: TRBV12-3/TRBV12-4; clone size: few; J gene: TRBJ1-1; CDR3 protein: CASSSGGGWDTEAFF; CDR3 DNA: TGTGCCAGCAGTTCCGGTGGGGGTTGGGACACTGAAGCTTTCTTT
D gene: NA; V gene: TRBV9; clone size: few; J gene: TRBJ1-1; CDR3 protein: CASRNEGSPNTEAFF; CDR3 DNA: TGTGCCAGCAGAAACGAAGGAAGCCCGAACACTGAAGCTTTCTTT
D gene: TRBD1; V gene: TRBV28; clone size: few; J gene: TRBJ2-3; CDR3 protein: CASSSSPGTGLSDTQYF; CDR3 DNA: TGTGCCAGCAGTTCGTCCCCCGGGACAGGGCTTTCAGATACGCAGTATTTT
D gene: TRBD1; V gene: TRBV3-1; clone size: few; J gene: TRBJ2-5; CDR3 protein: CASSHRGRGQETQYF; CDR3 DNA: TGTGCCAGCAGTCACAGGGGTAGAGGCCAAGAGACCCAGTACTTC
D gene: NA; V gene: TRBV19; clone size: NA; J gene: TRBJ2-7; CDR3 protein: CASSMGEGSYEQYF; CDR3 DNA: TGTGCCAGTAGTATGGGTGAGGGCTCCTACGAGCAGTACTTC
D gene: TRBD2; V gene: TRBV20-1; clone size: few; J gene: TRBJ2-7; CDR3 protein: CSARGASGNSYEQYF; CDR3 DNA: TGCAGTGCCCGAGGGGCTAGCGGTAACTCCTACGAGCAGTACTTC
D gene: TRBD1; V gene: TRBV30; clone size: NA; J gene: TRBJ2-3; CDR3 protein: CAWSRDRGSDTQYF; CDR3 DNA: TGTGCCTGGAGCCGGGACAGGGGGTCAGATACGCAGTATTTT
D gene: TRBD2; V gene: TRBV5-1; clone size: NA; J gene: TRBJ2-5; CDR3 protein: CASSLEPSSGQQETQYF; CDR3 DNA: TGCGCCAGCAGCTTGGAGCCTTCTAGCGGGCAACAAGAGACCCAGTACTTC
D gene: TRBD1; V gene: TRBV5-5; clone size: NA; J gene: TRBJ1-3; CDR3 protein: CASTSARTGTGNTIYF; CDR3 DNA: TGTGCCAGCACCTCAGCTAGGACAGGGACTGGAAACACCATATATTTT
D gene: NA; V gene: TRBV28; clone size: NA; J gene: TRBJ2-1; CDR3 protein: CASSFGGEQFF; CDR3 DNA: TGTGCCAGCAGTTTTGGCGGAGAGCAGTTCTTC
D gene: NA; V gene: TRBV20-1; clone size: few; J gene: TRBJ1-1; CDR3 protein: CSAPGQGITEAFF; CDR3 DNA: TGCAGTGCTCCGGGACAAGGGATCACTGAAGCTTTCTTT
D gene: NA; V gene: TRBV5-6; clone size: many; J gene: TRBJ2-1; CDR3 protein: CASTGGTAYNEQFF; CDR3 DNA: TGTGCCAGCACCGGGGGGACAGCCTACAATGAGCAGTTCTTC
D gene: TRBD2; V gene: TRBV5-1; clone size: few; J gene: TRBJ2-3; CDR3 protein: CASMVAGVIDTQYF; CDR3 DNA: TGCGCCAGCATGGTAGCGGGAGTCATAGATACGCAGTATTTT
D gene: NA; V gene: TRBV2; clone size: few; J gene: TRBJ2-7; CDR3 protein: CAGSSGAYEQYF; CDR3 DNA: TGTGCCGGCTCTTCAGGGGCCTACGAGCAGTACTTC
D gene: NA; V gene: TRBV3-1; clone size: NA; J gene: TRBJ2-4; CDR3 protein: CASSQGQKNIQYF; CDR3 DNA: TGTGCCAGCAGCCAAGGGCAGAAAAACATTCAGTACTTC
D gene: NA; V gene: TRBV5-4; clone size: NA; J gene: TRBJ2-3; CDR3 protein: CASSLDGRGVHTQYF; CDR3 DNA: TGTGCCAGCAGCTTAGACGGACGGGGAGTGCATACGCAGTATTTT
D gene: TRBD1; V gene: TRBV14; clone size: few; J gene: TRBJ1-4; CDR3 protein: CASSQAGTGRELFF; CDR3 DNA: TGTGCCAGCAGCCAGGCCGGGACAGGGAGGGAACTGTTTTTT
D gene: TRBD2; V gene: TRBV20-1; clone size: NA; J gene: TRBJ2-2; CDR3 protein: CSAHGLAGGTGELFF; CDR3 DNA: TGCAGTGCTCACGGACTAGCGGGAGGAACCGGGGAGCTGTTTTTT
D gene: TRBD1; V gene: TRBV5-1; clone size: many; J gene: TRBJ2-7; CDR3 protein: CASSTRTGAYEQYF; CDR3 DNA: TGCGCCAGCAGCACCCGGACAGGCGCCTACGAGCAGTACTTC
D gene: NA; V gene: TRBV14; clone size: NA; J gene: TRBJ1-1; CDR3 protein: CASSQITEAFF; CDR3 DNA: TGTGCCAGCAGCCAAATCACTGAAGCTTTCTTT
D gene: TRBD2; V gene: TRBV20-1; clone size: few; J gene: TRBJ2-3; CDR3 protein: CSARGSSGWSDTQYF; CDR3 DNA: TGCAGTGCTAGGGGGTCTAGCGGGTGGTCAGATACGCAGTATTTT